This T cell receptor (beta chain) was obtained from a study of immune evolution from preneoplasia to lung adenocarcinoma. The length of the CDR3 is 13 residues. J was trimmed by 1 base and V by 6 bases; bases with no gene match: 2. Germline V gene sequence: CDR1 SEHNR, CDR2 FQNEAQ (reference sequence). Patient tissue came from resections in Japan or China, 2014–2017. The method was immunoSEQ multiplex PCR; TCRdb's version includes in-frame clones alone and lacks a portion of them. The repertoire holds fewer than 50,000 clones, with over 75% as singletons. Study outcomes and limitations: Later-stage lesions seemingly showed higher T cell density and diversity than normal lung.

Concerning this clone: Its antigen is as yet unknown.

The chain couples TRBV7-9 to TRBJ1-1; 7 bases are shared with TRBD1. Source material: FFPE invasive lung adenocarcinoma tissue. The sequence was obtained from a person in their sixties or seventies with lung adenocarcinoma. DNA of the CDR3: TGTGCCAGCAGAGGACAGGCGAACACTGAAGCTTTCTTT. Protein: CASRGQANTEAFF.